Presented here are 9 T cell receptor beta chains from one specimen sequenced in a study of blood T cell repertoires in COVID-19. Some clones are missing from TCRdb's copy, which holds only in-frame ones; the method was immunoSEQ multiplex PCR. The sample lists roughly 380,000 clones, 85% occurring once. Material for sequencing was peripheral blood. These receptors were obtained from a woman younger than 30 with acute or convalescent COVID-19.

This clone was seen once. J is TRBJ1-6 and V is TRBV5-1, with TRBD1 as a possible D gene (6 bases). CDR1 SGHRS and CDR2 YFSETQ come from the germline V gene. V was shortened by 8 bases and J by 6 bases, with 18 bases between the two germline ends. CDR3 length equals 15 residues. The CDR3 loop is CASRFSQGSNSPLHF. The DNA of the CDR3 is TGCGCCAGTAGATTCTCGCAGGGGAGTAATTCACCCCTCCACTTT.

The chain uses TRBV19 and TRBJ1-2; no definite D call. The CDR3 extends over 11 amino acids. The ends were cut back, 9 bases at V and 4 bases at J, with 9 bases in the middle. Germline values: CDR1 LNHDA, CDR2 SQIVND (reference sequence). Here the CDR3 reads CASSTVYGYTF. The DNA of the CDR3 is TGTGCCAGCTCTACTGTCTATGGCTACACCTTC.

The J gene is TRBJ2-1, the V gene TRBV5-6; no firm D call. The ends were cut back, 2 bases at V and 5 bases at J, with 14 bases in the middle. The CDR3 contains 15 residues. The V gene's germline CDR1 is SGHDT and CDR2 YYEEEE. Here the CDR3 DNA reads TGTGCCAGCAGCTTTTTGGTCAGGATAAACAATGAGCAGTTCTTC. This translates into CASSFLVRINNEQFF. Looking up the rest from reference TRBV5-6 and TRBJ2-1 gives the full variable domain: DAGVTQSPTHLIKTRGQQVTLRCSPKSGHDTVSWYQQALGQGPQFIFQYYEEEERQRGNFPDRFSGHQFPNYSSELNVNALLLGDSALYLCASSFLVRINNEQFFGPGTRLTVL.

The rearrangement links TRBV19 to TRBJ2-3; 8 nucleotides line up with TRBD2. V dropped 4 bases and J dropped 6; count of bases not matched to a gene: 3. Germline V gene lookup returns CDR1 LNHDA and CDR2 SQIVND (reference sequence). CDR3 size: 13 residues. The CDR3 is CASSKRELDTQYF. In DNA, the CDR3 is TGTGCCAGTAGTAAGCGGGAGTTGGATACGCAGTATTTT.

V gene TRBV5-1 combines with J gene TRBJ1-4, with D possibly matching TRBD1 (5 bases). The germline gives CDR1 SGHRS, CDR2 YFSETQ. V gave up 3 bases and J gave up 3 bases, with 18 bases separating them. This CDR3 has 17 amino acids. CDR3 coding DNA: TGCGCCAGCAGCTCGGTCGGGGGAGCTCAGCCTAATGAAAAACTGTTTTTT. Its translation: CASSSVGGAQPNEKLFF.

The rearrangement joins TRBV5-4 to TRBJ2-7; the match to TRBD1 covers 10 bases. Germline V gene data show CDR1 as SGHNT and CDR2 as YYREEE (reference sequence). V trimming: 4 bases; J trimming: 3 bases; junction bases outside the gene matches: 7. The CDR3 contains 15 residues. CDR3 sequence reads: CASSPGTGDFYEQYF. The CDR3 DNA reads as TGTGCCAGCAGCCCGGGGACAGGGGACTTCTACGAGCAGTACTTC.

The V and J genes are TRBV12-3 or TRBV12-4 and TRBJ1-2; TRBD1 matches at 7 bases. The V segment lost 6 bases and the J segment 4 bases; nucleotides outside the gene matches: 5. There are 13 residues in the CDR3. In DNA, the CDR3 is TGTGCCAGCAGGGGGGACAGACCCTATGGCTACACCTTC. Translated, it gives CASRGDRPYGYTF.

The CDR3 DNA reads TGTGCCAGCATGTACATGCTGAACACTGAAGCTTTCTTT. Protein product: CASMYMLNTEAFF. The V and J genes are TRBV27 and TRBJ1-1; D unclear. The CDR3 runs to 13 residues. Between the trimmed V and J ends, which lost 7 bases and 0 bases, there was a span of 9 bases. Germline CDR1 and CDR2: MNHEY and SMNVEV (reference sequence).

DNA of the CDR3: TGTGCCAGCAGCGTCGCTATTAACGGGCGGGAGTCCAATGAGCAGTTCTTC. Translating gives CASSVAINGRESNEQFF. V usage is TRBV9 and J usage is TRBJ2-1; 7 bases match TRBD2. J gave up 6 bases and V 2 bases, and 14 bases lay outside the gene matches. The V gene's germline CDR1 is SGDLS and CDR2 YYNGEE. The CDR3 contains 17 residues.